This entry lists 6 T cell receptor beta chains sequenced from one sample in a study of post-analysis software for immune sequencing data. Overall study results and limits: When patients were compared with controls, about five TRBV segments were more frequent, TRBV5-6, TRBV5-1 and TRBV20-1 among them.

These receptors have no identified antigens. Unique molecular identifiers were present in the TCR beta cDNA libraries. Each CDR3 protein is one row after TCRdb ran MiXCR on the PCR reads. The sample has roughly 730,000 distinct CDR3 sequences; 25% to 30% are singletons. The sample consisted of blood. These receptors all stem from a girl between 5 and 17 years old with multiple sclerosis.

The chain recombines TRBV6-5 with TRBJ2-1, with unresolved D. The CDR3 consists of 16 residues. Germline V lookup: CDR1 MNHEY, CDR2 SVGAGI. Trimming took 2 bases from V and 5 from J, leaving 16 bases between them. The CDR3 DNA sequence: TGTGCCAGCAGTTACGGTGGAACAGCGCTAAACAATGAGCAGTTCTTC. Its translation is CASSYGGTALNNEQFF.

The CDR3 loop reads CASSQAFPRRASGANVLTF. The CDR3 nucleotides are TGTGCCAGCAGCCAAGCATTCCCTCGAAGGGCTTCTGGGGCCAACGTCCTGACTTTC. The chain employs TRBV3-1 and TRBJ2-6, with no clear D. Germline CDR1 LGHDT, CDR2 YNNKEL (reference sequence). The CDR3 is 19 amino acids. Trimming took 1 base from V and 1 from J, leaving 17 bases between them.

The sample holds a few counts of this clonotype. This sequence joins TRBV20-1 and TRBJ2-1; TRBD2 aligns across 7 bases. Germline CDR1 is DFQATT and CDR2 is SNEGSKA (reference sequence). The CDR3 totals 14 residues. J gave up 6 bases and V 6 bases, and 11 bases lay outside the gene matches. The CDR3 sequence is CSARAGVLSNEQFF. The CDR3 bases are TGCAGTGCCCGGGCGGGGGTTTTGAGCAATGAGCAGTTCTTC.

This clonotype was observed a few times. The rearrangement links TRBV7-2 to TRBJ2-2; D tentatively reads TRBD1 or TRBD2 (5 bases each). V was clipped by 5 bases and J by 0 bases, with 10 bases between them. In germline, CDR1 is SGHTA, CDR2 FQGNSA. The CDR3 runs to 15 residues. CDR3 in amino acids: CASSLMGPNTGELFF. CDR3 DNA: TGTGCCAGCAGCCTCATGGGACCGAACACCGGGGAGCTGTTTTTT.

This clonotype was seen a single time. The rearrangement uses TRBV4-1 and TRBJ1-1; possibly TRBD1 for D (5 bases). The CDR3 has 16 residues. V lost 5 bases and J 7 bases, leaving 23 bases between the germline ends. CDR1 and CDR2 (germline): MGHRA, YSYEKL. In DNA form, the CDR3 reads TGCGCCAGCAGCTTCCGACGGAGGATTGGGGGGGATGAAGCTTTCTTT. Translated: CASSFRRRIGGDEAFF.

The rearrangement uses TRBV5-1 and TRBJ2-3; 7 nucleotides agree with TRBD2. The CDR3 length is 16 residues. Germline trimming cut 6 bases from V and 2 bases from J; bases unmatched to any gene: 12. Germline-derived CDR1 and CDR2 are SGHRS and YFSETQ. CDR3 sequence reads: CASTMGLAVITDTQYF. DNA of the CDR3: TGCGCCAGCACCATGGGGCTAGCGGTTATCACAGATACGCAGTATTTT.